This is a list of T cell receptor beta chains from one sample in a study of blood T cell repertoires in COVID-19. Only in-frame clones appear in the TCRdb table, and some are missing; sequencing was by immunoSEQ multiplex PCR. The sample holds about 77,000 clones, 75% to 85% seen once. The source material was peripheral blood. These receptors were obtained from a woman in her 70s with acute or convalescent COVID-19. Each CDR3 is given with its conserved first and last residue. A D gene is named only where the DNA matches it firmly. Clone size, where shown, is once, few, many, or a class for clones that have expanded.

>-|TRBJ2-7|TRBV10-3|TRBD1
CATQSRDRGAFSEQYF
TGTGCCACTCAGTCCCGGGACAGGGGCGCTTTCTCCGAGCAGTACTTC
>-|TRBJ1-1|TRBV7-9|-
CASSLSTPGVTEAFF
TGTGCCAGCAGCTTAAGTACTCCCGGGGTAACTGAAGCTTTCTTT
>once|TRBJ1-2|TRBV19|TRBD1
CASRNPGQKSYGYTF
TGTGCCAGTAGAAACCCGGGACAGAAATCATATGGCTACACCTTC
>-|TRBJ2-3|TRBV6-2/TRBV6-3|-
CASSGQGLGTDTQYF
TGTGCCAGCAGTGGGCAGGGTCTAGGCACAGATACGCAGTATTTT
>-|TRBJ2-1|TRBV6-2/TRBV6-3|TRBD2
CASSPPGGPYNEQFF
TGTGCCAGCAGCCCTCCGGGGGGGCCCTACAATGAGCAGTTCTTC
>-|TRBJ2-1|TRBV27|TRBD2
CASSIRPGRVGNEQFF
TGTGCCAGCAGTATCCGCCCCGGGAGGGTGGGCAATGAGCAGTTCTTC
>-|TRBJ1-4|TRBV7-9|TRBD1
CASSLMAGGLVEKLFF
TGTGCCAGCAGCTTAATGGCAGGGGGCTTAGTTGAAAAACTGTTTTTT
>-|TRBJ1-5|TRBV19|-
CASSRDRFNQPQHF
TGTGCCAGTAGTAGAGACAGATTCAATCAGCCCCAGCATTTT
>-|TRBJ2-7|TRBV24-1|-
CATSDSVGGQKYEQYF
TGTGCCACCAGTGATTCCGTGGGGGGACAGAAATACGAGCAGTACTTC
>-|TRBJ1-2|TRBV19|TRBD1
CASSPRDRAFYGYTF
TGTGCCAGTAGTCCGCGGGACAGGGCATTCTATGGCTACACCTTC